The rows below give T cell receptor beta chains drawn from one sample of a study of glioma-infiltrating T cells. TCRdb re-called the multiplex PCR reads with MiXCR, one entry per CDR3 protein. This sample carries about 130,000 distinct CDR3 sequences, less than 30% of them seen once, and the ten largest clones take about 15%. Specimen: glioma tissue, nonneoplastic brain tissue, or PBMCs (not recorded which). The receptors originated from a human donor with low-grade glioma or glioblastoma, undergoing nonglioma brain surgery, or in good health (not recorded which). Each CDR3 is given with its conserved first and last residue. Fields, in order: J gene, V gene, clone size, D gene, CDR3 DNA, CDR3 protein. D genes are given only for firm matches. Clone size is given for some rows only: seen once, a few or many times, or a class if the clone is expanded.

J gene: TRBJ2-5; V gene: TRBV5-1; clone size: many; D gene: -; CDR3 DNA: TGCGCCAGCAGCTTGGAGCTGGGGCCGGGGGAGACCCAGTACTTC; CDR3 protein: CASSLELGPGETQYF
J gene: TRBJ2-7; V gene: TRBV28; clone size: many; D gene: TRBD2; CDR3 DNA: TGTGCCAGCAGCCTGGGGGGGACTAGCGGGAGCTACGAGCAGTACTTC; CDR3 protein: CASSLGGTSGSYEQYF
J gene: TRBJ2-3; V gene: TRBV27; clone size: many; D gene: -; CDR3 DNA: TGTGCCAGCAGCTATTATCTCGGGTCTAGCACAGATACGCAGTATTTT; CDR3 protein: CASSYYLGSSTDTQYF
J gene: TRBJ2-2; V gene: TRBV6-1; clone size: many; D gene: -; CDR3 DNA: TGTGCCAGCAGTCCCTTAGTTCGATTTTCGGGGGTGAACACCGGGGAGCTGTTTTTT; CDR3 protein: CASSPLVRFSGVNTGELFF
J gene: TRBJ2-1; V gene: TRBV4-3; clone size: many; D gene: -; CDR3 DNA: TGCGCCAGCAGCCAAGATTTCATCCTACAGGCCAATGAGCAGTTCTTC; CDR3 protein: CASSQDFILQANEQFF
J gene: TRBJ2-7; V gene: TRBV6-1; clone size: many; D gene: TRBD1; CDR3 DNA: TGTGCCAGCAATGTAGGGACAGGGAAGCACGAGCAGTACTTC; CDR3 protein: CASNVGTGKHEQYF
J gene: TRBJ2-7; V gene: TRBV29-1; clone size: -; D gene: -; CDR3 DNA: TGCAGCGTTGTCACCGAATCTCCTGCGGGCGAGCAGTACTTC; CDR3 protein: CSVVTESPAGEQYF
J gene: TRBJ2-7; V gene: TRBV2; clone size: -; D gene: -; CDR3 DNA: TGTGCCAGCGGTGAAATCCCGGATCGGGGGCCCTACGAGCAGTACTTC; CDR3 protein: CASGEIPDRGPYEQYF
J gene: TRBJ1-1; V gene: TRBV14; clone size: many; D gene: -; CDR3 DNA: TGTGCCAGCAGCCAAGATTACCGGCAAGCTTTCTTT; CDR3 protein: CASSQDYRQAFF
J gene: TRBJ2-3; V gene: TRBV6-6; clone size: many; D gene: -; CDR3 DNA: TGTGCCAGCAGTTACGGCCCGCCCTGGAGCACAGATACGCAGTATTTT; CDR3 protein: CASSYGPPWSTDTQYF
J gene: TRBJ2-2; V gene: TRBV6-2/TRBV6-3; clone size: many; D gene: -; CDR3 DNA: TGTGCCACCCGGACGGGGCGGGACACCGGGGAGCTGTTTTTT; CDR3 protein: CATRTGRDTGELFF
J gene: TRBJ2-5; V gene: TRBV12-3/TRBV12-4; clone size: many; D gene: TRBD2; CDR3 DNA: TGTGCCAGCAGTCCCCTCCCTAGCGGTAGGGGAGAGACCCAGTACTTC; CDR3 protein: CASSPLPSGRGETQYF
J gene: TRBJ1-1; V gene: TRBV7-2; clone size: many; D gene: -; CDR3 DNA: TGTGCCAGCAGCTTGTACCGGGATCACACTGAAGCTTTCTTT; CDR3 protein: CASSLYRDHTEAFF
J gene: TRBJ2-7; V gene: TRBV12-3/TRBV12-4; clone size: -; D gene: TRBD1; CDR3 DNA: TGTGCCAGCAGTGACAACAGGGGAATTAAGGGCGAGCAGTACTTC; CDR3 protein: CASSDNRGIKGEQYF
J gene: TRBJ2-7; V gene: TRBV7-2; clone size: many; D gene: -; CDR3 DNA: TGTGCCAGCAGCTTAGTAACCTTCTCCTACGAGCAGTACTTC; CDR3 protein: CASSLVTFSYEQYF
J gene: TRBJ1-1; V gene: TRBV4-2; clone size: many; D gene: -; CDR3 DNA: TGTGCCAGCAGCCCTAGGCTGGTCGGCACTGAAGCTTTCTTT; CDR3 protein: CASSPRLVGTEAFF
J gene: TRBJ2-5; V gene: TRBV12-3/TRBV12-4; clone size: -; D gene: -; CDR3 DNA: TGTGCCAGCAGTCCCTTTGAAAAGGGAGTAAAGACCCAGTACTTC; CDR3 protein: CASSPFEKGVKTQYF
J gene: TRBJ1-5; V gene: TRBV6-1; clone size: many; D gene: TRBD1; CDR3 DNA: TGTGCCAGCAGCCCTGGTCCGGGACAGGAGCATTTT; CDR3 protein: CASSPGPGQEHF
J gene: TRBJ2-1; V gene: TRBV6-2/TRBV6-3; clone size: many; D gene: TRBD2; CDR3 DNA: TGTGCCAGCAGTTTATTAGCGGGAGCTTCCTACAATGAGCAGTTCTTC; CDR3 protein: CASSLLAGASYNEQFF
J gene: TRBJ1-6; V gene: TRBV18; clone size: many; D gene: -; CDR3 DNA: TGTGCCAGCTCACCAGGGGATAATTCACCCCTCCACTTT; CDR3 protein: CASSPGDNSPLHF
J gene: TRBJ2-1; V gene: TRBV7-9; clone size: -; D gene: -; CDR3 DNA: TGTGCCAGCAGCTTAGGTCTCAATGAGCAGTTCTTC; CDR3 protein: CASSLGLNEQFF
J gene: TRBJ2-7; V gene: TRBV6-1; clone size: -; D gene: -; CDR3 DNA: TGTGCCAGCAGCCCAGCTTACAGGCAGTACTTC; CDR3 protein: CASSPAYRQYF
J gene: TRBJ1-1; V gene: TRBV29-1; clone size: few; D gene: -; CDR3 DNA: TGCAGCGTTGATATCCGGGGGCCAGTCGCTGAAGCTTTCTTT; CDR3 protein: CSVDIRGPVAEAFF
J gene: TRBJ1-1; V gene: TRBV20-1; clone size: many; D gene: TRBD1; CDR3 DNA: TGCAGTGCTAGAGAGTGGACAGGGCGTACTGAAGCTTTCTTT; CDR3 protein: CSAREWTGRTEAFF
J gene: TRBJ2-7; V gene: TRBV4-3; clone size: -; D gene: -; CDR3 DNA: TGCGCCAGCAGCCAAGATACGGGATCAGCTCGCGAGCAGTACTTC; CDR3 protein: CASSQDTGSAREQYF
J gene: TRBJ2-3; V gene: TRBV5-4; clone size: many; D gene: TRBD2; CDR3 DNA: TGTGCCAGCAGCCGTGGACTAGCGGACGTTGGAGATACGCAGTATTTT; CDR3 protein: CASSRGLADVGDTQYF
J gene: TRBJ2-5; V gene: TRBV28; clone size: -; D gene: -; CDR3 DNA: TGTGCCAGCAGTCCCTCCGGTACGATGAGAGACCCATACTTC; CDR3 protein: CASSPSGTMRDPYF
J gene: TRBJ2-7; V gene: TRBV7-9; clone size: -; D gene: -; CDR3 DNA: TGTGCCAGCAGTCCCGGATCCGAGCAGTACTTC; CDR3 protein: CASSPGSEQYF
J gene: TRBJ1-2; V gene: TRBV29-1; clone size: -; D gene: TRBD1; CDR3 DNA: TGCGGCGTTGCCGGACAGGGTAGGGGCTACACCTTC; CDR3 protein: CGVAGQGRGYTF
J gene: TRBJ2-3; V gene: TRBV10-3; clone size: many; D gene: -; CDR3 DNA: TGTGCCACTACGGGATCGCTGGCAGATACGCAGTATTTT; CDR3 protein: CATTGSLADTQYF
J gene: TRBJ2-7; V gene: TRBV20-1; clone size: many; D gene: TRBD2; CDR3 DNA: TGCAGTGCTAGAGACCCGGGACTAGCGGTATCCTACGAGCAGTACTTC; CDR3 protein: CSARDPGLAVSYEQYF
J gene: TRBJ2-3; V gene: TRBV15; clone size: many; D gene: -; CDR3 DNA: TGTGCCACCAGCAGAGATAAAGTTACAGATACGCAGTATTTT; CDR3 protein: CATSRDKVTDTQYF
J gene: TRBJ1-2; V gene: TRBV20-1; clone size: many; D gene: TRBD1; CDR3 DNA: TGCAGTGCTAGAGAACAGGGGGCTTATGGCTACACCTTC; CDR3 protein: CSAREQGAYGYTF
J gene: TRBJ2-3; V gene: TRBV12-3/TRBV12-4; clone size: -; D gene: -; CDR3 DNA: TGTGCCAGCAGTTCCTCACGAAAATCAGATACGCAGTATTTT; CDR3 protein: CASSSSRKSDTQYF
J gene: TRBJ2-7; V gene: TRBV5-4; clone size: many; D gene: TRBD2; CDR3 DNA: TGTGCCAGCAGCGGGGGACTAGCGGTCTCCTACGAGCAGTACTTC; CDR3 protein: CASSGGLAVSYEQYF
J gene: TRBJ2-3; V gene: TRBV19; clone size: many; D gene: TRBD2; CDR3 DNA: TGTGCCAGTAGTCGGGAGGGGACGGGGTCCGATACGCAGTATTTT; CDR3 protein: CASSREGTGSDTQYF
J gene: TRBJ2-5; V gene: TRBV19; clone size: many; D gene: -; CDR3 DNA: TGTGCCAGTAGTCCTAGAGCTCGCGAGACCCAGTACTTC; CDR3 protein: CASSPRARETQYF
J gene: TRBJ2-1; V gene: TRBV20-1; clone size: many; D gene: TRBD2; CDR3 DNA: TGCAGTGCCCAGCGGGAGGTCTACAATGAGCAGTTCTTC; CDR3 protein: CSAQREVYNEQFF
J gene: TRBJ2-7; V gene: TRBV18; clone size: few; D gene: TRBD1; CDR3 DNA: TGTGCCAGCTCACCTGCAGGGGGAGAGCAGTACTTC; CDR3 protein: CASSPAGGEQYF
J gene: TRBJ2-2; V gene: TRBV5-1; clone size: many; D gene: -; CDR3 DNA: TGCGCCAGCAGAGAGTTTGAATCGAACACCGGGGAGCTGTTTTTT; CDR3 protein: CASREFESNTGELFF
J gene: TRBJ2-3; V gene: TRBV10-3; clone size: -; D gene: -; CDR3 DNA: TGTGCCATCAGAGACCCTAGCACAGATACGCAGTATTTT; CDR3 protein: CAIRDPSTDTQYF
J gene: TRBJ2-1; V gene: TRBV4-2; clone size: many; D gene: TRBD2; CDR3 DNA: TGTGCCAGCAGCCCACCGAGACGGGAGGGGGAGGACAATGAGCAGTTCTTC; CDR3 protein: CASSPPRREGEDNEQFF
J gene: TRBJ1-1; V gene: TRBV4-3; clone size: many; D gene: -; CDR3 DNA: TGCGCCAGCAGCCAAAGGGTGGAGAACACTGAAGCTTTCTTT; CDR3 protein: CASSQRVENTEAFF
J gene: TRBJ2-5; V gene: TRBV6-1; clone size: many; D gene: -; CDR3 DNA: TGTGCCAGCACCGGATCAGGGACCCAGTACTTC; CDR3 protein: CASTGSGTQYF
J gene: TRBJ2-7; V gene: TRBV12-3/TRBV12-4; clone size: many; D gene: -; CDR3 DNA: TGTGCCAGCATGCTCTCCACCCACGAGCAGTACTTC; CDR3 protein: CASMLSTHEQYF
J gene: TRBJ2-1; V gene: TRBV12-3/TRBV12-4; clone size: once; D gene: TRBD2; CDR3 DNA: TGTGCCATCAGAGGGACTAGCGTCAACGATGAGCAGTTCTTC; CDR3 protein: CAIRGTSVNDEQFF
J gene: TRBJ1-6; V gene: TRBV19; clone size: many; D gene: TRBD1; CDR3 DNA: TGTGCCAGTAGTGATCGGACAGGGGATTCACCCCTCCACTTT; CDR3 protein: CASSDRTGDSPLHF